These 26 T cell receptor beta chains originate from one sample sequenced in a study of T cell responses to AZD1222 COVID-19 vaccine. This table comes from immunoSEQ multiplex PCR, and its TCRdb copy is limited to in-frame clones, with some not included. Seen here are around 100,000 clones, roughly 84% observed once, and the top ten hold about a fifth. The starting material was peripheral blood, obtained on day 0 of AZD1222 vaccination. All receptors come from an adult in good health.

The chain links TRBV5-1 to TRBJ1-1; a possible D gene is TRBD1 (6 bases). The CDR3 is 15 amino acids. Germline values: CDR1 SGHRS, CDR2 YFSETQ. Trimming took off 0 bases at V and 7 bases at J, with 16 bases between the two ends. The CDR3: CASSLDGQRQNEAFF. The CDR3 DNA sequence: TGCGCCAGCAGCTTGGATGGACAGCGCCAAAATGAAGCTTTCTTT.

V and J are TRBV6-6 and TRBJ2-1, with 9 nucleotides matching TRBD2. Trimming removed 0 bases from V and 7 bases from J; junction bases left unmatched: 7. Germline V CDR1 and CDR2: MNHNY, SVGAGI (reference sequence). This CDR3 has 16 amino acids. CDR3 nucleotide sequence: TGTGCCAGCAGTTACTCTAGCGGGAGCCCCTGGAATGAGCAGTTCTTC. Residues: CASSYSSGSPWNEQFF.

The rearrangement uses TRBV2 and TRBJ1-1; 7 bases are a match to TRBD1. The V segment lost 6 bases and the J segment 5 bases; nucleotides outside the gene matches: 9. This CDR3 has 14 residues. The germline V gene has CDR1 SNHLY and CDR2 FYNNEI. The DNA for the CDR3 is TGTGCCAGCAGCTGGGGGGACAGAGGGACTGAAGCTTTCTTT. As protein: CASSWGDRGTEAFF.

This CDR3 reads CASSQDPSVSPGGYTF. CDR3 DNA sequence: TGTGCCAGCAGCCAAGATCCATCGGTGAGTCCTGGAGGCTACACCTTC. The chain couples TRBV4-2 to TRBJ1-2; D is unclear. The CDR3 covers 16 residues. Germline V gene sequence: CDR1 LGHNA, CDR2 YNFKEQ. The V end lost 0 bases, the J end lost 8 bases, and 19 bases lay between the germline ends.

This clone was detected only a few times. The rearrangement links TRBV7-2 to TRBJ2-6; D perhaps matches TRBD1 (5 bases). Trimming cost V 3 bases and J 3 bases, with 9 bases left between them. The CDR3 contains 15 residues. Germline CDR1 SGHTA, CDR2 FQGNSA. CDR3 DNA sequence: TGTGCCAGCAGCTTCCAGGGTAGTGGGGCCAACGTCCTGACTTTC. Its translation: CASSFQGSGANVLTF.

CDR3 DNA sequence: TGTGCCAGCAGGTCCAACCTAGCGCCGAGCACAGATACGCAGTATTTT. It is translated as CASRSNLAPSTDTQYF. This chain joins TRBV5-4 and TRBJ2-3, with a tentative D call TRBD2 (6 bases). Germline CDR1 SGHNT, CDR2 YYREEE (reference sequence). CDR3 size: 16 residues. V was clipped by 5 bases and J by 0 bases, with 16 bases between them.

This clone was detected only a few times. Other DNA sequences from this sample encode an identical CDR3 as well. This chain links TRBV6-5 with TRBJ2-1; 8 nucleotides agree with TRBD2. Germline CDR1 MNHEY, CDR2 SVGAGI. V lost 4 bases and J lost 4; bases outside the gene matches: 3. This CDR3 has 14 amino acids. CDR3 nucleotides: TGTGCCAGCAGTTGGACTAGCAGTTACAATGAGCAGTTCTTC. This sequence encodes CASSWTSSYNEQFF.

This sequence joins TRBV4-3 and TRBJ1-1, with TRBD1 as a possible D gene (5 bases). This CDR3 comprises 16 residues. Looked up from germline, CDR1 is LGHNA and CDR2 is YSLEER. V was clipped by 2 bases and J by 3 bases, with 16 bases between them. CDR3 sequence reads: CASSQSHDRFDTEAFF. In DNA, the CDR3 is TGCGCCAGCAGCCAATCTCACGACAGATTCGACACTGAAGCTTTCTTT.

The rearrangement links TRBV5-1 to TRBJ2-7; the D is unclear. This CDR3 spans 12 amino acids. The V gene's germline CDR1 is SGHRS and CDR2 YFSETQ. Trimming left V 5 bases short and J 6 bases short, with 12 bases between. The CDR3 loop is CASRSMGSEQYF. CDR3 nucleotide sequence: TGCGCCAGCAGATCGATGGGCTCCGAGCAGTACTTC.

The sample holds one count of this clone. The chain recombines TRBV6-2 or TRBV6-3 with TRBJ2-7, with D uncertain. The CDR3 has 13 residues. The V gene's germline CDR1 is MNHEY and CDR2 SVGEGT. Trimming left V 4 bases short and J 3 bases short, with 10 bases between. This CDR3 reads CASSSRDVYEQYF. The DNA for the CDR3 is TGTGCCAGCAGTTCCAGAGACGTCTACGAGCAGTACTTC.

The gene calls are TRBV4-2 and TRBJ1-2; TRBD1 matches at 12 bases. Germline V lookup: CDR1 LGHNA, CDR2 YNFKEQ. Unmatched junction bases numbered 8, after V lost 8 bases and J lost 7 bases. This CDR3 is built from 14 residues. CDR3 nucleotide sequence: TGTGCCAGCGGACCGGGACAGGGGGCGCTTGGCTACACCTTC. This encodes CASGPGQGALGYTF.

The chain combines TRBV5-1 with TRBJ1-2, with TRBD1 matching 9 bases. CDR1 and CDR2 (germline): SGHRS, YFSETQ. Trimming took 3 bases from V and 9 from J; bases not matched to a gene: 9. CDR3 length: 14 residues. The CDR3 DNA is TGCGCCAGCAGCTGGGACAGGGACGGTAAGAGCTACACCTTC. The encoded protein is CASSWDRDGKSYTF. The entire variable domain, with the rest obtained from reference TRBV5-1 and TRBJ1-2, is as follows: KAGVTQTPRYLIKTRGQQVTLSCSPISGHRSVSWYQQTPGQGLQFLFEYFSETQRNKGNFPGRFSGRQFSNSRSEMNVSTLELGDSALYLCASSWDRDGKSYTFGSGTRLTVV.

The V call is TRBV2, the J call TRBJ1-2; the D gene is possibly TRBD1 (5 bases). The CDR3 consists of 14 residues. Germline CDR1 reads SNHLY; CDR2 reads FYNNEI. V lost 8 bases, J lost 0 bases, and 13 bases lay in between. The CDR3 DNA sequence: TGTGCCAGCCGAAGGGACGGCTCTAACTATGGCTACACCTTC. Protein product: CASRRDGSNYGYTF.

In this sample, this clone turned up a few times. The rearrangement links TRBV15 to TRBJ1-2, with D maybe TRBD1 (6 bases). This CDR3 spans 15 amino acids. The V and J ends lost 0 bases and 7 bases respectively, with 15 bases between them. Per the germline V gene, CDR1 is LNHNV and CDR2 is YYDKDF (reference sequence). In DNA, the CDR3 is TGTGCCACCAGCAGAGATCTATCGGGGGCAGGTGGCTACACCTTC. It specifies CATSRDLSGAGGYTF.

The genes are TRBV5-1 and TRBJ1-1; a weak D match, TRBD1 (5 bases). CDR1 is SGHRS, CDR2 YFSETQ, per germline. Deletions cut 1 base from V and 4 bases from J, with 11 bases between. This CDR3 is built from 14 residues. This CDR3 reads CASSLQGEGTEAFF. Here the CDR3 DNA reads TGCGCCAGCAGCTTGCAAGGGGAGGGCACTGAAGCTTTCTTT.

This chain links TRBV9 with TRBJ2-2; 11 nucleotides agree with TRBD1. V shed 3 bases, J shed 4 bases, and the junction held 8 bases outside the gene matches. Germline-derived CDR1 and CDR2 are SGDLS and YYNGEE. This CDR3 contains 17 residues. The CDR3 nucleotides read TGTGCCAGCAGCGAGGGTCCCGGGACAGGGGGCACCGGGGAGCTGTTTTTT. As protein: CASSEGPGTGGTGELFF.

The rearrangement joins TRBV5-1 to TRBJ2-7; no clear D gene. Deletions cut 4 bases from V and 2 bases from J, with 25 bases between. The CDR3 has 18 residues. In germline, CDR1 is SGHRS, CDR2 YFSETQ. CDR3 sequence reads: CASSRVSLRSSRPYEQYF. In DNA form, the CDR3 reads TGCGCCAGCAGCCGTGTATCCTTGAGGAGCTCCCGTCCCTACGAGCAGTACTTC.

The chain combines TRBV18 with TRBJ1-1, with 8 nucleotides matching TRBD1. V trimming: 3 bases; J trimming: 4 bases; junction bases outside the gene matches: 4. Germline values: CDR1 KGHSH, CDR2 LQKENI. The CDR3 length is 14 residues. The CDR3 DNA sequence: TGTGCCAGCTCACCGACAGGGGCCGCCACTGAAGCTTTCTTT. The encoded protein is CASSPTGAATEAFF.

As concerns this clone: A read error may produce the germline difference seen at one junction end. The chain employs TRBV18 and TRBJ1-3, with D perhaps TRBD1 (6 bases). CDR1 and CDR2 (germline): KGHSH, LQKENI. CDR3 length: 15 residues. This CDR3 is CASSPQGTPGNTIYF. In nucleotides, the CDR3 is TGTGCCAGCTCGCCACAGGGTACCCCTGGAAACACCATATATTTT.

This clone occurred once. The chain's CDR3 is CATSDLEAEYNEQFF. The CDR3 nucleotides read TGTGCCACCAGTGATTTGGAGGCGGAGTACAATGAGCAGTTCTTC. The V gene is TRBV24-1, the J gene TRBJ2-1; D call uncertain. With 0 bases removed from V and 4 bases from J, the gap between germline ends came to 9 bases. Germline lookup yields CDR1 KGHDR and CDR2 SFDVKD. The CDR3 contains 15 residues.

In DNA form, the CDR3 reads TGTGCCAGCAGTCCTCGGTCCTCCTTTAACACTGAAGCTTTCTTT. Translating it yields CASSPRSSFNTEAFF. The chain couples TRBV7-2 to TRBJ1-1; unclear D gene. V dropped 6 bases and J dropped 2 bases, with 16 bases sitting between them. CDR3 size: 15 residues. Germline assignment: CDR1 SGHTA and CDR2 FQGNSA.

This sequence joins TRBV28 and TRBJ1-4; 10 bases align to TRBD1. CDR3 length equals 15 residues. The trim removed 6 bases at V and 8 bases at J, leaving 9 bases unmatched. Looked up from germline, CDR1 is MDHEN and CDR2 is SYDVKM. The DNA for the CDR3 is TGTGCCAGCAGGACCCCCGGGACAGGGGAGGAAAAACTGTTTTTT. Translated, it gives CASRTPGTGEEKLFF.

The chain employs TRBV10-3 and TRBJ1-3; tentatively, D is TRBD1 (5 bases). The V gene's germline CDR1 is ENHRY and CDR2 SYGVKD. This CDR3 contains 14 residues. V gave up 3 bases and J gave up 4 bases, with 10 bases separating them. In DNA form, the CDR3 reads TGTGCCATCAGTGACAAGGGACTCGGAAACACCATATATTTT. Its protein product is CAISDKGLGNTIYF.

The J gene is TRBJ1-4, the V gene TRBV18; no definite D call. This CDR3 is built from 14 residues. Trimming pared 6 bases from V and 0 bases from J, leaving 8 bases between. From germline, CDR1 is KGHSH and CDR2 LQKENI. This CDR3 reads CASSPGATNEKLFF. The CDR3 DNA reads TGTGCCAGCTCGCCCGGGGCAACTAATGAAAAACTGTTTTTT.

The chain links TRBV27 to TRBJ2-7; the match to TRBD1 covers 9 bases. This CDR3 has 16 amino acids. The J segment lost 3 bases and the V segment lost 2 bases, leaving 8 bases of the junction unmatched. Germline loops: CDR1 MNHEY, CDR2 SMNVEV (reference sequence). The CDR3 nucleotides are TGTGCCAGCAGTTTACACGGGGGACAGGGCTACTACGAGCAGTACTTC. Its protein product is CASSLHGGQGYYEQYF.

CDR3 sequence (DNA): TGTGCCAGCAGCTTAAGGCGGGGGGGCAATGAGCAGTTCTTC. Amino acids: CASSLRRGGNEQFF. The rearrangement links TRBV11-2 to TRBJ2-1, with 9 bases matching TRBD2. This CDR3 has 14 residues. In germline, CDR1 is SGHAT, CDR2 FQNNGV. V was clipped by 2 bases and J by 6 bases; unmatched bases: 2.